Following are 27 T cell receptor beta chains from one sample sequenced in a study of T cells after yellow fever vaccination. TCRdb processed the 5' RACE reads anew with MiXCR; each CDR3 protein has one entry. The data hold hundreds of thousands of distinct CDR3 sequences, with 18% observed a single time. Sequenced here: PBMCs, sampled before the yellow fever booster vaccination. The receptors originated from a man younger than 35 who received the YFV17D yellow fever vaccine.

This clonotype was counted a few times. This chain links TRBV2 with TRBJ2-7, with 8 bases aligning to TRBD1. The CDR3 covers 14 residues. The germline V gene encodes CDR1 SNHLY and CDR2 FYNNEI. V lost 4 bases to trimming and J lost 1 base; unmatched junction nucleotides: 3. For the CDR3, the DNA is TGTGCCAGCAGTGGAGACAGGGGTTCCTACGAGCAGTACGTC. This sequence encodes CASSGDRGSYEQYV.

This clonotype was counted between two and nine times. The chain carries TRBV14 and TRBJ2-7; D is possibly TRBD2 (5 bases). The CDR3 consists of 13 residues. The V gene's germline CDR1 is SGHDN and CDR2 FVKESK. Trimming removed 3 bases at V and 3 bases at J, with 9 bases between. CDR3 in DNA: TGTGCCAGCAGCCAGGGAGATCTCTACGAGCAGTACTTC. Translation: CASSQGDLYEQYF.

This clonotype was observed at least ten times. The CDR3 coding sequence is TGCAGTGCTAGTCTACCCCTGGGGACTGAAGCTTTCTTT. Its protein is CSASLPLGTEAFF. The V gene is TRBV20-1, the J gene TRBJ1-1; no definite D call. From germline, CDR1 is DFQATT and CDR2 SNEGSKA (reference sequence). The V gene lost 3 bases and the J gene lost 5 bases, with 13 bases spanning the gap. The CDR3 loop spans 13 amino acids.

This chain links TRBV20-1 with TRBJ1-1; D is ambiguous. The germline V gene has CDR1 DFQATT and CDR2 SNEGSKA (reference sequence). Trimming took off 2 bases at V and 0 bases at J, with 13 bases between the two ends. The CDR3 extends over 15 amino acids. Written as DNA, the CDR3 is TGCAGTGCTAGACCCTGGGGAGTCATGAACACTGAAGCTTTCTTT. This codes for CSARPWGVMNTEAFF.

The chain employs TRBV7-6 and TRBJ2-3; the D is unclear. Trimming cost V 2 bases and J 0 bases, with 9 bases left between them. The CDR3 is made up of 15 amino acids. Germline V lookup: CDR1 SGHVS, CDR2 FNYEAQ. The CDR3 spells CASSLTDRSTDTQYF. The CDR3 coding sequence is TGTGCCAGCAGCTTAACAGACCGTAGCACAGATACGCAGTATTTT.

The gene calls are TRBV2 and TRBJ2-4; TRBD1 might be the D (6 bases). The CDR3 covers 15 residues. V lost 6 bases and J 0 bases, leaving 12 bases between the germline ends. CDR1 is SNHLY and CDR2 is FYNNEI in the germline V gene. CDR3 region: CASRKGVLAKNIQYF. The DNA for the CDR3 is TGTGCCAGCAGAAAGGGGGTCTTAGCCAAAAACATTCAGTACTTC. Complete variable domain (other parts from reference TRBV2 and TRBJ2-4): EPEVTQTPSHQVTQMGQEVILRCVPISNHLYFYWYRQILGQKVEFLVSFYNNEISEKSEIFDDQFSVERPDGSNFTLKIRSTKLEDSAMYFCASRKGVLAKNIQYFGAGTRLSVL.

This clonotype was observed a handful of times. The V and J genes are TRBV20-1 and TRBJ2-5; D gene ambiguous. This CDR3 is built from 13 residues. Germline CDR1 is DFQATT and CDR2 is SNEGSKA (reference sequence). Trimming pared 8 bases from V and 2 bases from J, leaving 15 bases between. The CDR3 bases are TGCAGTTCCATCACGCACCATCAAGAGACCCAGTACTTC. As protein: CSSITHHQETQYF.

This clonotype was found a few times. V and J are TRBV24-1 and TRBJ2-1, with D hard to call. In germline, CDR1 is KGHDR, CDR2 SFDVKD. This CDR3 has 13 amino acids. The V gene lost 4 bases and the J gene lost 7 bases, with 10 bases spanning the gap. For the CDR3, the DNA is TGTGCCACCAGTGACGAAAAGAGAAATGAGCAGTTCTTC. This sequence encodes CATSDEKRNEQFF.

This clonotype appeared a few times. This rearrangement joins TRBV29-1 to TRBJ1-1; weak D call: TRBD1 (6 bases). The CDR3 extends over 15 amino acids. CDR1 SQVTM and CDR2 ANQGSEA come from the germline V gene. The germline V and J ends were trimmed by 8 bases and 7 bases, with 26 bases remaining between them. The CDR3 protein is CSSKRGPGDDLEAFF. CDR3 DNA sequence: TGCAGCTCCAAGAGGGGACCAGGGGACGACCTTGAAGCTTTCTTT.

This clonotype has only one observation. The chain links TRBV7-2 to TRBJ2-3; TRBD1 agrees at 7 bases. CDR3 length equals 15 residues. Trimming removed 5 bases from V and 1 base from J; junction bases left unmatched: 6. CDR1 is SGHTA, CDR2 FQGNSA, per germline. CDR3 sequence (DNA): TGTGCCAGCAGCCTTTGGGGACAGCGCACAGATACGCAGTATTTT. This encodes CASSLWGQRTDTQYF.

There are a few counts of this clonotype. CDR3 DNA sequence: TGTGCCAGCAGCTCCCCCGACGGAGGCTTTCAGCCCCAGCATTTT. Translating it yields CASSSPDGGFQPQHF. The V gene is TRBV6-6, the J gene TRBJ1-5; the D is unclear. This CDR3 has 15 amino acids. Germline V lookup: CDR1 MNHNY, CDR2 SVGAGI (reference sequence). Trimming shortened V by 6 bases and J by 6 bases, and 18 bases separated the two germline ends.

In its sample, this clonotype was seen once. This chain joins TRBV27 and TRBJ1-1; no firm D call. Germline CDR1 reads MNHEY; CDR2 reads SMNVEV (reference sequence). The CDR3 length is 15 residues. Trimming removed 0 bases from V and 2 bases from J, with 10 bases in between. The CDR3 sequence: CASSLSHRTNTEAFF. For the CDR3, the DNA is TGTGCCAGCAGTTTATCGCACCGTACTAACACTGAAGCTTTCTTT.

This clonotype was seen a few times. This chain uses TRBV12-3 or TRBV12-4 with TRBJ1-1, with TRBD1 as a possible D gene (6 bases). The CDR3 loop spans 17 amino acids. V lost 6 bases, J lost 1 base, and 21 bases lay in between. CDR3 DNA sequence: TGTGCCAGCAGAACAGACCCTTTTGGGACATCGAACACTGAAGCTTTCTTT. Translated, it gives CASRTDPFGTSNTEAFF.

This clonotype was picked up many times. This chain joins TRBV11-2 and TRBJ2-1; TRBD2 matches 11 bases. The CDR3 spans 17 residues. Trimming cost V 5 bases and J 1 base; bases outside gene matches: 7. Germline V lookup: CDR1 SGHAT, CDR2 FQNNGV. The CDR3 region is CASSPNPSGGSYNEQFF. The CDR3 bases are TGTGCCAGCAGCCCAAACCCTAGCGGGGGGTCCTACAATGAGCAGTTCTTC.

The chain links TRBV7-2 to TRBJ2-5; 9 bases map to TRBD1. Germline V lookup: CDR1 SGHTA, CDR2 FQGNSA. Unmatched junction bases numbered 3, after V lost 1 base and J lost 3 bases. The CDR3 contains 15 residues. CDR3 DNA sequence: TGTGCCAGCAGCTTAGGGGACAGGGAAAAAGAGACCCAGTACTTC. Protein sequence: CASSLGDREKETQYF.

V usage is TRBV11-2 and J usage is TRBJ2-3; D perhaps matches TRBD2 (6 bases). V lost 3 bases, J lost 6 bases, and 13 bases lay in between. Germline V gene sequence: CDR1 SGHAT, CDR2 FQNNGV. The CDR3 consists of 14 residues. In DNA form, the CDR3 reads TGTGCCAGCAGCTTCCAGCCGGGAGAGGATACGCAGTATTTT. It encodes CASSFQPGEDTQYF.

This clonotype has just a few counts. This chain connects TRBV7-9 to TRBJ1-2, with a weak D call TRBD1 (5 bases). The CDR3 spans 14 residues. Trimming removed 5 bases at V and 2 bases at J, with 12 bases between. Per germline, CDR1 SEHNR and CDR2 FQNEAQ (reference sequence). DNA of the CDR3: TGTGCCAGCAGCGGTAGTGGGGGAAACTATGGCTACACCTTC. Encoded protein: CASSGSGGNYGYTF.

The J gene is TRBJ1-2, the V gene TRBV25-1, with 9 bases fitting TRBD1. There are 13 residues in the CDR3. J lost 7 bases, V lost 6 bases, and 6 bases had no gene match. Per germline, CDR1 MGHDK and CDR2 SYGVNS. The CDR3 coding sequence is TGTGCCAGCAGACAGGGGGCGGGAAGTGGCTACACCTTC. Translated, it gives CASRQGAGSGYTF.

This clonotype occurred a few times. The chain links TRBV12-3 or TRBV12-4 to TRBJ2-5; 12 nucleotides line up with TRBD1. V dropped 5 bases and J dropped 5; count of bases not matched to a gene: 6. This CDR3 is built from 15 residues. The CDR3, as DNA: TGTGCCAGCAGTGGGGGGACAGGGGGCGGTGAGACCCAGTACTTC. Protein product: CASSGGTGGGETQYF.

This clonotype has just a few counts. The chain links TRBV5-1 to TRBJ1-2; 7 nucleotides agree with TRBD1. The CDR3 sequence is 15 residues long. Germline CDR1 SGHRS, CDR2 YFSETQ. V shed 4 bases and J 3 bases; nucleotides not matched to a gene: 9. In nucleotides, the CDR3 is TGCGCCAGCAGCAGCACTGGGACAGACTACTATGGCTACACCTTC. This codes for CASSSTGTDYYGYTF.

This clonotype has only a few counts. The V gene is TRBV7-9, the J gene TRBJ2-2, with 11 bases lining up with TRBD1. The CDR3 has 15 amino acids. V dropped 4 bases and J dropped 6; count of bases not matched to a gene: 4. Germline CDR1 reads SEHNR; CDR2 reads FQNEAQ (reference sequence). In nucleotides, the CDR3 is TGTGCCAGCAGCTCCGGGACAGGGGGGTCCGGGGAGCTGTTTTTT. It translates to CASSSGTGGSGELFF.

The rearrangement uses TRBV4-1 and TRBJ2-1; possibly TRBD1 or TRBD2 for D (5 bases each). This CDR3 comprises 13 residues. Germline CDR1 reads MGHRA; CDR2 reads YSYEKL. Deletions cut 2 bases from V and 15 bases from J, with 17 bases between. The CDR3 sequence is CASSQNAGTRWFF. The CDR3 nucleotides are TGCGCCAGCAGCCAAAATGCCGGGACCCGCTGGTTCTTC.

CDR3 in amino acids: CASSQEVWRNANYGYTF. CDR3 sequence (DNA): TGCGCCAGCAGCCAAGAAGTGTGGCGAAACGCTAACTATGGCTACACCTTC. The V call is TRBV4-3, the J call TRBJ1-2; the D is unclear. Trimming shortened V by 0 bases and J by 0 bases, and 14 bases separated the two germline ends. This CDR3 is built from 17 residues. The V gene's germline CDR1 is LGHNA and CDR2 YSLEER.

The sample holds a few counts of this clonotype. DNA for the CDR3: TGCGCCAGCAGCCAAGTGGGCGGGCCCCTCCACTTT. Its protein is CASSQVGGPLHF. V is TRBV4-3 and J is TRBJ1-6; D is ambiguous. Per germline, CDR1 LGHNA and CDR2 YSLEER. The V gene lost 1 base and the J gene lost 13 bases, with 8 bases spanning the gap. The CDR3 has 12 residues.

This clonotype was counted between two and nine times. The chain carries TRBV5-5 and TRBJ2-1; D may be TRBD1 (6 bases). Germline V lookup: CDR1 SGHKS, CDR2 YYEKEE (reference sequence). The CDR3 spans 15 residues. The V and J ends lost 3 bases and 6 bases respectively, with 16 bases between them. CDR3 residues: CASSWDKGMGNEQFF. In DNA form, the CDR3 reads TGTGCCAGCAGCTGGGACAAGGGGATGGGCAATGAGCAGTTCTTC.

This clonotype was counted a few times. J is TRBJ1-1 and V is TRBV7-2; D may be TRBD1 (5 bases). The CDR3 loop spans 13 amino acids. Trimming stripped 3 bases from V and 3 bases from J, with 8 bases between. Germline CDR1 is SGHTA and CDR2 is FQGNSA. Here the CDR3 reads CASSLQGYTEAFF. The CDR3 region has the DNA TGTGCCAGCAGCTTGCAGGGCTACACTGAAGCTTTCTTT.

The chain recombines TRBV29-1 with TRBJ2-7; D possibly corresponds to TRBD1 (5 bases). V dropped 4 bases and J dropped 2 bases, with 12 bases sitting between them. This CDR3 region has 13 residues. Germline CDR1 and CDR2: SQVTM and ANQGSEA. CDR3 nucleotides: TGCAGCGTTGCCTTAGACAGTCCCTACGAGCAGTACTTC. Translated, it gives CSVALDSPYEQYF.